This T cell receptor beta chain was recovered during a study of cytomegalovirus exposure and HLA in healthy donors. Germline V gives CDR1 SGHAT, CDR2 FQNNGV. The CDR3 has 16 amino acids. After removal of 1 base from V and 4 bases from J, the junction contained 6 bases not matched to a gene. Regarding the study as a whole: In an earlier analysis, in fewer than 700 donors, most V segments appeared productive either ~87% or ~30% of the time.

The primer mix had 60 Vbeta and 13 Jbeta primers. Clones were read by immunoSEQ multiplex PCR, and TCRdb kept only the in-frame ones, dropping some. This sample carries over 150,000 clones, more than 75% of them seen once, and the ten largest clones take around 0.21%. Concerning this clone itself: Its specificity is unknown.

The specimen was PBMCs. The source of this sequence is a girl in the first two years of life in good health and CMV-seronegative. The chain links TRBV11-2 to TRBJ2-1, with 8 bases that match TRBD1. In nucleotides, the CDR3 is TGTGCCAGCAGCTTAGCGAGGACAGGGCGATACAATGAGCAGTTCTTC. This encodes CASSLARTGRYNEQFF.